These T cell receptor beta chains were read from a single sample in a study of T cell responses to AZD1222 COVID-19 vaccine. Assay: immunoSEQ multiplex PCR; the TCRdb copy retains only in-frame clones and omits some. The sample contains roughly 150,000 clones, around 92% of which appear only once. The source was peripheral blood, collected on day 0 of AZD1222 vaccination. These receptors all stem from an adult in good health. The CDR3 runs from the conserved cysteine through the conserved F or W.

j_gene,len,v_gene,CDR3aa
TRBJ2-5,15,TRBV9,CASSPSSLPRETQYF
TRBJ1-2,16,TRBV7-9,CASSLPAPDRDYGYTF
TRBJ1-5,14,TRBV7-9,CASSFSRVDQPQHF
TRBJ2-1,17,TRBV20-1,CSASLQTGTSGYNEQFF
TRBJ1-2,13,TRBV30,CAWSVIPLHGYTF
TRBJ1-6,17,TRBV30,CAWAPGTGLSYNSPLHF
TRBJ1-1,14,TRBV2,CASTLEVVGTEAFF
TRBJ2-7,16,TRBV9,CASSTGTGENPYEQYF
TRBJ1-2,18,TRBV3-1/TRBV3-2,CASSNKMSRVATNYGYTF
TRBJ2-1,16,TRBV7-2,CASSSGLAASYNEQFF
TRBJ1-5,15,TRBV6-5,CASSPGTVGDQPQHF
TRBJ2-1,16,TRBV6-2/TRBV6-3,CASSLAGSSSYNEQFF
TRBJ1-4,16,TRBV19,CASSSWYPKGSEKLFF
TRBJ2-1,15,TRBV24-1,CATSPGGLLYNEQFF
TRBJ1-1,18,TRBV5-1,CASSLGPDVGFAHTEAFF
TRBJ2-7,14,TRBV7-2,CASSLLAGLLEQYF
TRBJ1-2,16,TRBV6-6,CASSSGQGASNYGYTF
TRBJ1-1,11,TRBV5-1,CASSPPTEAFF
TRBJ2-7,16,TRBV15,CATSKRSGTSVYEQYF
TRBJ1-2,13,TRBV9,CASSVGQGWGYTF
TRBJ1-2,14,TRBV19,CASSIGQNNYGYTF
TRBJ1-2,15,TRBV27,CASSLDQGAGYGYTF
TRBJ1-2,18,TRBV28,CASSLGALGELAMYGYTF
TRBJ2-1,15,TRBV5-4,CASRSGTSGVGEQFF
TRBJ1-3,15,TRBV2,CASNPTGSSGNTIYF
TRBJ1-4,14,TRBV29-1,CSVFLTDIGEKLFF
TRBJ1-1,12,TRBV12-3/TRBV12-4,CASSLGNTEAFF
TRBJ2-7,13,TRBV9,CASRPEGLYEQYF
TRBJ2-7,13,TRBV5-6,CASNLYTIREQYF
TRBJ1-1,14,TRBV4-3,CASSQEAGNTEAFF
TRBJ1-1,14,TRBV2,CASSEWRADTEAFF
TRBJ2-1,16,TRBV15,CATSNPAATGWNEQFF
TRBJ2-2,15,TRBV27,CASADRSIVTGELFF
TRBJ2-1,16,TRBV5-1,CASSLSGGTSYNEQFF
TRBJ1-6,13,TRBV18,CASSLQFPSPLHF
TRBJ2-5,15,TRBV6-6,CASSYDGGLRETQYF
TRBJ1-2,19,TRBV6-2/TRBV6-3,CASSSRAFGTGGYGYGYTF
TRBJ2-1,16,TRBV5-4,CASSPLVSGPYNEQFF